The present entry profiles one T cell receptor (beta chain) with its context. Per the original methods: Amplification from reference gene primers served as the basis for estimated nucleated cell counts. Generated by immunoSEQ multiplex PCR, the TCRdb table keeps only in-frame clones and is missing some. V and J calls and clone size are copied from that table; D and trimming were computed from the DNA. Of 150,000 to 200,000 clones detected, 85% appear once; the ten largest clones hold 3% to 4%. These data come from a study of blood T cell repertoires in COVID-19. Study overall: Donors in the United States, Italy and Spain gave samples during acute or convalescent COVID-19. Nucleic acid was either cDNA or gDNA, and it came from T cells, B-cell-depleted T cells, or PBMCs.

The CDR3 loop spans 14 amino acids. Germline assignment: CDR1 ENHRY and CDR2 SYGVKD. Deletions cut 6 bases from V and 8 bases from J, with 17 bases between. The sequencing sample was made of peripheral blood. The sequence came from a human donor with acute or convalescent COVID-19. The donor label of this sample is uncertain. J is TRBJ1-5 and V is TRBV10-3, with D possibly TRBD1 on 5 matching bases. The CDR3 coding sequence is TGTGCCATCAGCGCGACCCAGGGTCGGGAGCCCCAGCATTTT. Translated: CAISATQGREPQHF.